Below are 9 T cell receptor beta chains sequenced from a single sample in a study of tumour-infiltrating T cells in Burkitt lymphoma. The protocol was immunoSEQ multiplex PCR, while the TCRdb copy is restricted to in-frame clones and leaves out a portion. In the table there are 13,000 to 15,000 clones, roughly 80% of which are singletons. The sample consisted of tumor tissue. The source is a human donor with diffuse large B-cell lymphoma.

The chain's CDR3 is CASRGRWGTEAFF. CDR3 in DNA: TGTGCCAGCAGGGGACGTTGGGGCACTGAAGCTTTCTTT. This chain connects TRBV6-4 to TRBJ1-1; tentative D call: TRBD1 (5 bases). The CDR3 is made up of 13 amino acids. Trimming removed 6 bases from V and 4 bases from J, with 12 bases in between. Germline CDR1 reads MRHNA; CDR2 reads SNTAGT.

The chain combines TRBV27 with TRBJ1-1; TRBD1 matches at 8 bases. The V gene's germline CDR1 is MNHEY and CDR2 SMNVEV (reference sequence). Trimming removed 3 bases from V and 0 bases from J; junction bases left unmatched: 0. The CDR3 extends over 14 amino acids. The CDR3 DNA reads TGTGCCAGCAGTTTGACAGGGGTGAACACTGAAGCTTTCTTT. Translation: CASSLTGVNTEAFF.

The chain recombines TRBV27 with TRBJ2-2; a weak D match, TRBD2 (6 bases). Trimming pared 4 bases from V and 6 bases from J, leaving 18 bases between. This CDR3 has 16 residues. In germline, CDR1 is MNHEY, CDR2 SMNVEV (reference sequence). Here the CDR3 DNA reads TGTGCCAGCAGTTGGAGGGTCGGCCCCTCCCCCGGGGAGCTGTTTTTT. This encodes CASSWRVGPSPGELFF.

The chain employs TRBV2 and TRBJ2-7; TRBD1 is a possible D gene (6 bases). V was trimmed by 6 bases and J by 5 bases, leaving 14 bases between them. The CDR3 length is 13 residues. Germline CDR1 SNHLY, CDR2 FYNNEI. CDR3 DNA: TGTGCCAGCAGCAGCAGGGGAACCCACGAGCAGTACGTC. Its translation: CASSSRGTHEQYV.

The chain carries TRBV7-9 and TRBJ1-2, with D unresolved. The V and J ends lost 3 bases and 0 bases respectively, with 11 bases between them. Germline CDR1 SEHNR, CDR2 FQNEAQ (reference sequence). CDR3 length: 15 residues. The CDR3 region has the DNA TGTGCCAGCAGCTTTTGGAGGTCTGCTAACTATGGCTACACCTTC. It encodes CASSFWRSANYGYTF.

This sequence joins TRBV7-9 and TRBJ1-1, with a weak D call TRBD1 (5 bases). V was cut by 1 base and J by 8 bases, with 5 bases left in between. Germline loops: CDR1 SEHNR, CDR2 FQNEAQ (reference sequence). The CDR3 covers 11 residues. The DNA for the CDR3 is TGTGCCAGCAGCTTAGGGGGGGAAGCTTTCTTT. It translates to CASSLGGEAFF.

The J gene is TRBJ1-3, the V gene TRBV5-1, with a tentative D call TRBD1 (5 bases). From germline, CDR1 is SGHRS and CDR2 YFSETQ. The CDR3 contains 19 residues. Trimming left V 2 bases short and J 0 bases short, with 21 bases between. CDR3 in amino acids: CASSFTGTSEPSSGNTIYF. CDR3 sequence (DNA): TGCGCCAGCAGCTTTACCGGGACCTCCGAACCGAGCTCTGGAAACACCATATATTTT. The full variable domain, completed using reference TRBV5-1 and TRBJ1-3, is KAGVTQTPRYLIKTRGQQVTLSCSPISGHRSVSWYQQTPGQGLQFLFEYFSETQRNKGNFPGRFSGRQFSNSRSEMNVSTLELGDSALYLCASSFTGTSEPSSGNTIYFGEGSWLTVV.

The J gene is TRBJ1-2, the V gene TRBV13; 8 nucleotides agree with TRBD1. Germline assignment: CDR1 PRHDT and CDR2 FYEKMQ (reference sequence). The CDR3 contains 15 residues. The V and J ends lost 5 bases and 2 bases, in that order; junction bases with no gene match: 7. The CDR3 protein is CASSPPGQGNYGYTF. DNA of the CDR3: TGTGCCAGCAGCCCCCCCGGACAGGGAAACTATGGCTACACCTTC.

Within the sample, this clone is medium-sized (0.01 to 0.1%). Other DNA sequences in the same sample also yield this CDR3. The chain employs TRBV18 and TRBJ1-2; D call uncertain. CDR1 is KGHSH and CDR2 is LQKENI in the germline V gene. Trimming removed 3 bases from V and 4 bases from J, with 12 bases in between. This CDR3 has 14 amino acids. CDR3 DNA: TGTGCCAGCTCACCGCCCCTCGGGCGCTATGGCTACACCTTC. Translation gives CASSPPLGRYGYTF.